This TCR beta chain derives from a study of response to subunit inactivated influenza vaccine. Study outcomes and limitations: The authors suggested that few new T cells are recruited per seasonal influenza vaccination.

Germline V CDR1 and CDR2: MNHEY, SVGEGT. V gave up 6 bases and J gave up 0 bases; unmatched junction bases: 12. The CDR3 runs 18 residues. As concerns this clonotype: The antigen remains undetermined.

TCRdb used MiXCR to reprocess the RT-PCR reads, holding one entry per CDR3 protein. This table holds 450,000 to 550,000 distinct CDR3 sequences, roughly 23% found once. The specimen was CD4+ T cells sorted from PBMCs, collected 5 days after vaccination. The chain combines TRBV6-2 or TRBV6-3 with TRBJ2-7; 12 nucleotides line up with TRBD2. This sequence originates from a man aged 45-60 years who received an inactivated influenza vaccine. The CDR3: CASSRGLAGYSSSYEQYF. CDR3 DNA sequence: TGTGCCAGCAGCAGGGGACTAGCGGGTTACTCGAGCTCCTACGAGCAGTACTTC.